What follows are 10 T cell receptor beta chains derived from one specimen sequenced in a study of TIL therapy for anti-PD-1-resistant metastatic lung cancer. As to time point: pre-treatment sample, taken before nivolumab and TIL therapy. The immunoSEQ assay was v3. The data were produced by immunoSEQ multiplex PCR, yet TCRdb's version contains in-frame clones alone and is incomplete. Among roughly 60,000 clones listed, about 73% were seen once. The sequences come from blood, collected at baseline. These receptor sequences come from a person aged 25-85 years with non-small cell lung cancer.

This clone came up once. This chain joins TRBV5-4 and TRBJ2-7; TRBD1 aligns across 8 bases. The CDR3 sequence is 14 residues long. V shed 0 bases and J 3 bases; nucleotides not matched to a gene: 2. Germline CDR1 is SGHNT and CDR2 is YYREEE (reference sequence). DNA for the CDR3: TGTGCCAGCAGCTTGGGGACAGGGCTCTACGAGCAGTACTTC. It yields the protein CASSLGTGLYEQYF. Variable domain in full (rest from reference TRBV5-4 and TRBJ2-7): ETGVTQSPTHLIKTRGQQVTLRCSSQSGHNTVSWYQQALGQGPQFIFQYYREEENGRGNFPPRFSGLQFPNYSSELNVNALELDDSALYLCASSLGTGLYEQYFGPGTRLTVT.

The chain is built from TRBV30 and TRBJ2-5; 9 bases are shared with TRBD1. V lost 3 bases and J lost 11; bases outside the gene matches: 7. This CDR3 has 12 amino acids. Germline CDR1 is GTSNPN and CDR2 is SVGIG (reference sequence). CDR3 nucleotide sequence: TGTGCCTGGAGACAACAGGGGGCTGAGCAGTACTTC. Residues: CAWRQQGAEQYF.

This clone appeared a few times. The V call is TRBV5-1, the J call TRBJ2-1; 10 nucleotides align to TRBD2. This CDR3 region has 16 residues. Germline CDR1 is SGHRS and CDR2 is YFSETQ. With 4 bases clipped from V and 6 bases from J, the junction kept 10 bases outside the gene matches. For the CDR3, the DNA is TGCGCCAGCAGCCCCCTCCTAGCGGGAGATGGCAATGAGCAGTTCTTC. This translates into CASSPLLAGDGNEQFF.

The chain employs TRBV7-9 and TRBJ2-7; 10 bases fit TRBD1. This CDR3 contains 15 residues. Germline V CDR1 and CDR2: SEHNR, FQNEAQ (reference sequence). Losses at the gene ends were 6 bases for V and 4 bases for J; bases not matched to a gene: 9. The CDR3 is CASSRTGGSMYEQYF. Here the CDR3 DNA reads TGTGCCAGCAGTCGGACAGGGGGATCTATGTACGAGCAGTACTTC.

This chain uses TRBV6-5 with TRBJ2-7; maybe TRBD2 (7 bases). CDR1 and CDR2 from the germline V gene are MNHEY and SVGAGI. This CDR3 region has 12 residues. The germline V and J ends were trimmed by 7 bases and 7 bases, with 14 bases remaining between them. This CDR3 is CASIGGAREQYF. The CDR3 DNA is TGTGCCAGCATAGGGGGGGCGCGGGAGCAGTACTTC.

V gene TRBV11-3 combines with J gene TRBJ2-2; TRBD1 matches at 9 bases. The CDR3 covers 17 residues. V trimming: 5 bases; J trimming: 5 bases; junction bases outside the gene matches: 12. The germline V gene encodes CDR1 SGHNT and CDR2 YENEEA. This CDR3 reads CASSRRPQGAGTGELFF. The CDR3 DNA reads as TGTGCCAGCAGCCGGCGACCACAGGGGGCAGGGACCGGGGAGCTGTTTTTT.

The chain employs TRBV5-4 and TRBJ2-5, with 12 bases matching TRBD1. CDR3 size: 16 residues. Germline V gives CDR1 SGHNT, CDR2 YYREEE (reference sequence). After removal of 3 bases from V and 5 bases from J, the junction contained 8 bases not matched to a gene. The CDR3 here is CASSSRDRGHRETQYF. DNA of the CDR3: TGTGCCAGCAGCTCCCGGGACAGGGGGCATAGGGAGACCCAGTACTTC.

The J gene is TRBJ2-1, the V gene TRBV28; the D gene is possibly TRBD2 (5 bases). Germline loops: CDR1 MDHEN, CDR2 SYDVKM. The V gene lost 3 bases and the J gene lost 11 bases, with 11 bases spanning the gap. CDR3 length equals 12 residues. CDR3 amino acids: CASSLTTGKQFF. In DNA, the CDR3 is TGTGCCAGCAGTTTGACTACCGGAAAGCAGTTCTTC.

The rearrangement uses TRBV6-1 and TRBJ1-2; D is perhaps TRBD1 (5 bases). Germline loops: CDR1 MNHNS, CDR2 SASEGT. This CDR3 has 15 amino acids. Trimming removed 3 bases at V and 5 bases at J, with 16 bases between. The CDR3 here is CASSDLGGTGYGYTF. DNA for the CDR3: TGTGCCAGCAGTGATCTCGGAGGGACTGGGTATGGCTACACCTTC.

This sequence joins TRBV7-2 and TRBJ2-2, with D possibly being TRBD2 (5 bases). Between the trimmed V and J ends, which lost 2 bases and 4 bases, there was a span of 14 bases. This CDR3 is 16 amino acids long. From germline, CDR1 is SGHTA and CDR2 FQGNSA. The CDR3 reads CASSLFRLGSTGELFF. CDR3 DNA sequence: TGTGCCAGCAGCTTATTTCGTTTGGGGAGCACCGGGGAGCTGTTTTTT.